One and the same sample provided the 14 T cell receptor beta chains below, sequenced in a study of blood T cell repertoires in COVID-19. Libraries were prepared by immunoSEQ multiplex PCR; TCRdb keeps only in-frame clonotypes and omits some of them. The sample includes around 150,000 clones, about 93% seen only once; the top ten take roughly 4.4%. Sequenced sample: peripheral blood. These receptors were obtained from a woman aged 45 to 65 with acute or convalescent COVID-19.

The V call is TRBV7-3, the J call TRBJ1-1; tentative D call: TRBD1 (6 bases). Germline V gives CDR1 SGHTA, CDR2 FQGTGA. The length of the CDR3 is 14 residues. V shed 1 base and J shed 5 bases, with 11 bases lying between them. CDR3 region: CASSLRGPRTEAFF. Here the CDR3 DNA reads TGTGCCAGCAGCTTAAGGGGGCCTAGGACTGAAGCTTTCTTT. Full variable domain (outside the CDR3, taken from reference TRBV7-3 and TRBJ1-1): GAGVSQTPSNKVTEKGKYVELRCDPISGHTALYWYRQSLGQGPEFLIYFQGTGAADDSGLPNDRFFAVRPEGSVSTLKIQRTERGDSAVYLCASSLRGPRTEAFFGQGTRLTVV.

The chain carries TRBV27 and TRBJ2-3, with TRBD1 matching 7 bases. V trimming: 6 bases; J trimming: 4 bases; junction bases outside the gene matches: 10. The CDR3 sequence is 15 residues long. Germline loops: CDR1 MNHEY, CDR2 SMNVEV (reference sequence). DNA of the CDR3: TGTGCCAGCAGATCTTACAGGGGTGACGCAGATACGCAGTATTTT. Translation: CASRSYRGDADTQYF.

The chain joins TRBV6-5 to TRBJ1-2, with TRBD1 matching over 8 bases. Germline CDR1 and CDR2: MNHEY and SVGAGI. The CDR3 loop spans 13 amino acids. Trimming took 3 bases from V and 8 from J; bases not matched to a gene: 5. CDR3 sequence reads: CASSYFDRGGYTF. DNA for the CDR3: TGTGCCAGCAGTTATTTCGACAGGGGCGGCTACACCTTC.

This clone was detected a few times. The chain is built from TRBV29-1 and TRBJ1-1; D ambiguous. Looked up from germline, CDR1 is SQVTM and CDR2 is ANQGSEA. The CDR3 loop spans 13 amino acids. The germline V and J ends were trimmed by 0 bases and 3 bases, with 8 bases remaining between them. This CDR3 reads CSVEDEVHTEAFF. The CDR3 DNA sequence: TGCAGCGTTGAAGATGAGGTCCACACTGAAGCTTTCTTT.

The chain couples TRBV19 to TRBJ2-1; TRBD1 matches 9 bases. Germline CDR1 is LNHDA and CDR2 is SQIVND (reference sequence). The CDR3 consists of 15 residues. The trim removed 6 bases at V and 5 bases at J, leaving 8 bases unmatched. CDR3 sequence reads: CASSLPGQGHNEQFF. The CDR3 DNA reads as TGTGCCAGTAGCCTTCCGGGACAGGGCCACAATGAGCAGTTCTTC.

The J gene is TRBJ1-2, the V gene TRBV7-9; 8 bases align to TRBD1. With 6 bases clipped from V and 2 bases from J, the junction kept 2 bases outside the gene matches. The CDR3 spans 13 residues. Per the germline V gene, CDR1 is SEHNR and CDR2 is FQNEAQ (reference sequence). CDR3 DNA: TGTGCCAGCAGGGGACAGGCGAACTATGGCTACACCTTC. It codes for CASRGQANYGYTF.

The CDR3 loop reads CSASLGGTGSQPQHF. In DNA, the CDR3 is TGCAGTGCTAGTCTAGGCGGGACAGGGAGTCAGCCCCAGCATTTT. The gene calls are TRBV20-1 and TRBJ1-5; 9 nucleotides line up with TRBD1. CDR1 is DFQATT, CDR2 SNEGSKA, per germline (reference sequence). The CDR3 is 15 amino acids. The J segment lost 6 bases and the V segment lost 3 bases, leaving 9 bases of the junction unmatched.

The chain combines TRBV6-4 with TRBJ2-2; D might be TRBD2 (5 bases). The germline gives CDR1 MRHNA, CDR2 SNTAGT. The CDR3 sequence is 14 residues long. V shed 6 bases and J shed 1 base, with 9 bases lying between them. CDR3 coding DNA: TGTGCCAGCAGCCCAGGAGGGAACACCGGGGAGCTGTTTTTT. Translation: CASSPGGNTGELFF.

The V gene is TRBV19, the J gene TRBJ1-1; D gene unclear. Germline V CDR1 and CDR2: LNHDA, SQIVND (reference sequence). V lost 5 bases, J lost 12 bases, and 19 bases lay in between. The CDR3 has 13 amino acids. The CDR3 bases are TGTGCCAGTAGTCCCGGGTCCCCTCCGGGGACTTTCTTT. Translation: CASSPGSPPGTFF.

This chain links TRBV12-5 with TRBJ2-7; D is possibly TRBD2 (5 bases). The V end lost 2 bases, the J end lost 3 bases, and 8 bases lay between the germline ends. Germline values: CDR1 LGHNT, CDR2 FRNRAP. This CDR3 spans 13 amino acids. CDR3 amino acids: CASGLNRGYEQYF. In DNA, the CDR3 is TGTGCTAGTGGTTTGAACCGGGGCTACGAGCAGTACTTC.

The rearrangement links TRBV28 to TRBJ1-5, with 8 bases lining up with TRBD1. Per the germline V gene, CDR1 is MDHEN and CDR2 is SYDVKM. The CDR3 has 15 amino acids. J gave up 5 bases and V 3 bases, and 6 bases lay outside the gene matches. The CDR3 DNA reads as TGTGCCAGCAGTTTGGCAGGGGGCGGTCATCAGCCCCAGCATTTT. The encoded protein is CASSLAGGGHQPQHF.

As concerns this clone: Sequence at one end of the junction differs from germline and may be a read error. The rearrangement uses TRBV7-3 and TRBJ1-1, with D perhaps TRBD1 (6 bases). Germline lookup yields CDR1 SGHTA and CDR2 FQGTGA. The length of the CDR3 is 15 residues. Here the CDR3 DNA reads TGTGCCAGCAGCATAACAGGGTCGGGAGACACTGAAGCTTTCTTT. As protein: CASSITGSGDTEAFF.

The V gene is TRBV4-1, the J gene TRBJ2-3; no clear D. The CDR3 is made up of 14 amino acids. The germline V gene has CDR1 MGHRA and CDR2 YSYEKL. Trimming cost V 5 bases and J 0 bases, with 9 bases left between them. The DNA for the CDR3 is TGCGCCAGCAGCAATCAGTTTAGCACAGATACGCAGTATTTT. Amino acid sequence: CASSNQFSTDTQYF.

This chain links TRBV7-9 with TRBJ1-6; maybe TRBD1 (5 bases). Germline V gene data show CDR1 as SEHNR and CDR2 as FQNEAQ (reference sequence). This CDR3 comprises 14 residues. Trimming took off 4 bases at V and 6 bases at J, with 10 bases between the two ends. The CDR3 spells CASSSPGVNSPLHF. Written as DNA, the CDR3 is TGTGCCAGCAGCTCTCCGGGGGTTAATTCACCCCTCCACTTT.